The present T cell receptor (beta chain) was sequenced within a study of blood T cell repertoires in COVID-19. Researchers sorted participants into cohorts using their self-reported clinical history. The recovered donors of Cohort 3 showed two negative PCRs, clearance, or symptom resolution. TCRdb's table, derived via immunoSEQ multiplex PCR, lists solely in-frame clones and lacks some. The table records approximately 490,000 clones, roughly nine tenths of them present only once. The CDR3 totals 16 residues. Per the germline V gene, CDR1 is SNHLY and CDR2 is FYNNEI. The trim removed 3 bases at V and 8 bases at J, leaving 11 bases unmatched.

The TCR comes from a woman aged 55-69 years who had recovered from COVID-19. The source material was PBMCs or T cells enriched from blood (not recorded which). The J gene is TRBJ2-3, the V gene TRBV2; 10 nucleotides align to TRBD2. The CDR3 protein is CASSDSSSGGLSTQYF. The CDR3, as DNA: TGTGCCAGCAGTGATAGTTCTAGCGGGGGCCTATCTACGCAGTATTTT. Full variable domain (outside the CDR3, taken from reference TRBV2 and TRBJ2-3): EPEVTQTPSHQVTQMGQEVILRCVPISNHLYFYWYRQILGQKVEFLVSFYNNEISEKSEIFDDQFSVERPDGSNFTLKIRSTKLEDSAMYFCASSDSSSGGLSTQYFGPGTRLTVL.